Listed below are T cell receptor beta chains from one sample, sequenced in a study of blood T cell repertoires in COVID-19. Measured with immunoSEQ multiplex PCR; TCRdb has only the in-frame clones, and not every one. Among more than 25,000 clones listed, roughly 87% were seen once. The material sequenced was peripheral blood. These receptors originate from a man in his sixties or seventies with active or convalescent COVID-19. Each CDR3 is given with its conserved first and last residue. The D gene is left open where the match is weak. Where a row states a size, it is once, few, many or the class of an expanded clone; other rows omit it.

abundance,len,v_gene,d_gene,j_gene,CDR3aa,CDR3nt
.,13,TRBV30,.,TRBJ1-1,CAWSAGWNTEAFF,TGTGCCTGGAGTGCGGGTTGGAACACTGAAGCTTTCTTT
.,11,TRBV3-1/TRBV3-2,.,TRBJ1-2,CASSQTGGYTF,TGTGCCAGCAGCCAGACGGGGGGCTACACCTTC
.,13,TRBV7-3,TRBD1,TRBJ1-1,CASSEQGGTEAFF,TGTGCCAGCAGCGAACAGGGGGGCACTGAAGCTTTCTTT
once,13,TRBV5-1,.,TRBJ1-2,CASSTDRQRGYTF,TGCGCCAGCAGCACAGACAGGCAAAGGGGCTACACCTTC
few,17,TRBV4-3,TRBD2,TRBJ2-5,CASSQEWTSGGVETQYF,TGCGCCAGCAGCCAAGAGTGGACTAGCGGGGGGGTAGAGACCCAGTACTTC
.,13,TRBV7-2,.,TRBJ1-5,CASSSLQGQPQHF,TGTGCCAGCAGCTCGTTACAGGGTCAGCCCCAGCATTTT
.,14,TRBV28,.,TRBJ1-4,CASTQTGVNEKLFF,TGTGCCAGCACCCAGACAGGAGTTAATGAAAAACTGTTTTTT
.,15,TRBV5-1,TRBD2,TRBJ2-1,CASSFSGSGYNEQFF,TGCGCCAGCAGCTTTAGCGGGAGCGGGTACAATGAGCAGTTCTTC
.,14,TRBV30,TRBD1,TRBJ1-1,CAWSTDRGNTEAFF,TGTGCCTGGAGTACCGACAGGGGGAACACTGAAGCTTTCTTT
.,14,TRBV7-2,TRBD1,TRBJ1-2,CASSGGWDSYGYTF,TGTGCCAGCAGCGGGGGGTGGGACAGCTATGGCTACACCTTC
.,15,TRBV6-5,TRBD1,TRBJ1-2,CASGRQGNLNYGYTF,TGTGCCAGCGGTCGACAGGGTAATCTCAACTATGGCTACACCTTC
.,13,TRBV5-1,TRBD1,TRBJ1-1,CASSSDRAGEAFF,TGCGCCAGCAGCTCGGACAGGGCGGGTGAAGCTTTCTTT
.,14,TRBV6-5,TRBD1,TRBJ1-5,CANRNRGHWQPQHF,TGTGCCAACAGGAACAGGGGGCATTGGCAGCCCCAGCATTTT
.,15,TRBV5-1,.,TRBJ2-1,CASSLAGLESTEQFF,TGCGCCAGCAGCTTGGCAGGGTTGGAGTCAACTGAGCAGTTCTTC
.,12,TRBV2,TRBD1,TRBJ2-7,CASSYRGYEQYF,TGTGCCAGCTCTTACAGGGGCTACGAGCAGTACTTC
.,16,TRBV27,TRBD1,TRBJ1-5,CASSPNRGRGNQPQHF,TGTGCCAGCAGTCCGAACAGGGGGCGAGGTAATCAGCCCCAGCATTTT
once,13,TRBV5-1,TRBD1,TRBJ1-1,CASSSTTGSEAFF,TGCGCCAGCAGCTCGACGACAGGGAGTGAAGCTTTCTTT
.,16,TRBV6-2/TRBV6-3,.,TRBJ2-5,CASSWVRGRKRETQYF,TGTGCCAGCAGTTGGGTAAGGGGGAGAAAGAGAGAGACCCAGTACTTC
.,14,TRBV5-1,.,TRBJ1-3,CASSPGQAGNTIYF,TGCGCCAGCAGCCCCGGCCAGGCTGGAAACACCATATATTTT
.,13,TRBV10-3,TRBD1,TRBJ1-1,CAISGTGETEAFF,TGTGCCATTTCCGGGACAGGGGAAACTGAAGCTTTCTTT
.,12,TRBV7-9,.,TRBJ1-4,CASSRDIEKLFF,TGTGCCAGCAGCAGGGACATTGAAAAACTGTTTTTT
.,13,TRBV15,.,TRBJ1-6,CATRSSYNSPLHF,TGTGCCACCCGGAGCTCCTATAATTCACCCCTCCACTTT
.,15,TRBV5-1,.,TRBJ2-7,CASSLGAFEAYEQYF,TGCGCCAGCAGCTTGGGGGCATTCGAAGCCTACGAGCAGTACTTC
few,11,TRBV25-1,.,TRBJ1-1,CASSRGAEAFF,TGTGCCAGCAGCCGTGGGGCCGAAGCTTTCTTT
.,15,TRBV6-7,TRBD1,TRBJ1-6,CASRRQGIHNSPLHF,TGTGCCAGCAGGAGACAGGGGATCCATAATTCACCCCTCCACTTT
.,14,TRBV28,.,TRBJ1-1,CASSLTGENTEAFF,TGTGCCAGCAGTTTGACAGGAGAGAACACTGAAGCTTTCTTT
once,17,TRBV27,.,TRBJ1-3,CASTLVIWGGSGNTIYF,TGTGCCAGCACTCTCGTTATTTGGGGGGGTTCTGGAAACACCATATATTTT
.,15,TRBV6-6,TRBD1,TRBJ2-3,CASSDQGVVGDTQYF,TGTGCCAGCAGTGACCAGGGGGTGGTGGGAGATACGCAGTATTTT
.,17,TRBV19,TRBD2,TRBJ2-3,CASSIPTLAGITDTQYF,TGTGCCAGTAGTATACCCACCCTAGCGGGGATCACAGATACGCAGTATTTT
.,14,TRBV18,.,TRBJ1-2,CASSPPPEGRDYTF,TGTGCCAGCTCACCACCTCCTGAAGGGAGAGACTACACCTTC
.,15,TRBV7-8,TRBD1,TRBJ1-2,CASSLQTTGHYGYTF,TGTGCCAGCAGCTTACAAACGACAGGGCACTATGGCTACACCTTC
.,19,TRBV16,TRBD2,TRBJ2-4,CASSQAGLAGALAKNIQYF,TGTGCCAGCAGCCAAGCAGGACTAGCGGGAGCACTAGCCAAAAACATTCAGTACTTC
.,14,TRBV11-2,TRBD1,TRBJ1-1,CASSLGRGPHEAFF,TGTGCCAGCAGCTTAGGCAGGGGGCCCCATGAAGCTTTCTTT
.,12,TRBV5-4,.,TRBJ1-2,CASRPDSYGYTF,TGTGCCAGCAGACCCGACAGCTATGGCTACACCTTC
.,15,TRBV18,TRBD1,TRBJ1-1,CASSPPGQGATEAFF,TGTGCCAGCTCACCACCGGGACAGGGTGCCACTGAAGCTTTCTTT
few,14,TRBV7-2,.,TRBJ1-1,CASSYDRSNTEAFF,TGTGCCAGCAGCTACGACAGGTCGAACACTGAAGCTTTCTTT
once,16,TRBV4-2,.,TRBJ2-2,CASSQDPQSNTGELFF,TGTGCCAGCAGCCAAGATCCGCAGTCTAACACCGGGGAGCTGTTTTTT
.,14,TRBV5-1,TRBD1,TRBJ2-7,CASSYGQGGYEQYF,TGCGCCAGCAGCTACGGACAGGGGGGCTACGAGCAGTACTTC
.,15,TRBV7-9,TRBD2,TRBJ2-7,CASSRTSGSRDEQYF,TGTGCCAGCAGCCGAACTAGCGGGAGCCGCGACGAGCAGTACTTC
.,12,TRBV7-3,.,TRBJ1-3,CASSLSGNTIYF,TGTGCCAGCAGTCTATCTGGAAACACCATATATTTT
.,15,TRBV11-2,TRBD1,TRBJ1-1,CASSLAGQLNTEAFF,TGTGCCAGCAGCTTAGCGGGACAGCTGAACACTGAAGCTTTCTTT
.,16,TRBV1,.,TRBJ1-1,CTSSRGQVALNTEAFF,TGCACCAGCAGCCGGGGACAGGTTGCTTTGAACACTGAAGCTTTCTTT
.,16,TRBV14,.,TRBJ1-1,CASSQVLGRGDTEAFF,TGTGCCAGCAGCCAAGTTTTAGGCAGGGGAGACACTGAAGCTTTCTTT